This T cell receptor beta chain was identified in a study of CD8+ T cells in alopecia areata. Across the whole study: Each of the treated patients was given oral tofacitinib, 5 to 10 mg twice daily, for moderate-to-severe alopecia areata.

Treatment here: oral pan-JAK inhibitor, 5-10 mg twice daily. Sequencing relied on a cDNA template that was reverse transcribed from extracted RNA. Assay: immunoSEQ multiplex PCR; the TCRdb copy retains only in-frame clones and omits some. This sample has 150,000 to 200,000 clones; approximately 61% occur once, and the top ten carry under 1.2%. Study-wide results and limits: Lesional scalp, especially alopecia totalis/universalis, showed higher clonality than normal scalp. Although TCR sharing was seen in mice, sharing across patients was less clear, possibly for HLA-related reasons.

The CDR3 contains 14 residues. V was clipped by 8 bases and J by 0 bases, with 12 bases between them. Germline V CDR1 and CDR2: SNHLY, FYNNEI. Of note for this clone: Its antigen is undetermined.

The chain couples TRBV2 to TRBJ2-3, with D perhaps TRBD2 (6 bases). The TCR comes from a human donor with alopecia areata. This material consisted of CD4+ T cells sorted from blood, taken at week 24, from a patient treated with tofacitinib. This CDR3 reads CASSWRGSTDTQYF. The CDR3, as DNA: TGTGCCAGCTCCTGGAGGGGAAGCACAGATACGCAGTATTTT.